The entry below gives a single T cell receptor (beta chain) sequence along with its context. No antigen is known for it. Sorts that each held 300,000 or so cells were run in triplicate for every CD8+ T cell subset. This record belongs to a study of CXCR3-negative and CXCR3-positive naive CD8 T cells. Study observations and caveats: The study inferred TCR strength from TRB CDR3 properties and found comparable surface CD5 between naive subsets.

Researchers prepared the TRB cDNA libraries using 5' RACE with UMI labels. Reprocessing the 5' RACE reads, TCRdb reports a single entry for every CDR3 protein and omits DNA. The sample has 45,000 to 70,000 distinct CDR3 sequences; the top ten hold 20% to 25%. The sample was memory CD8+ T cells from blood. The receptor's source is a human donor in good health. Some clones in this sample may be carry-over from other donors' samples.

The CDR3 is CASGSGPNEKLFF. The chain has TRBV12-5 and TRBJ1-4. The CDR3 spans 13 residues. Germline CDR1 LGHNT, CDR2 FRNRAP.